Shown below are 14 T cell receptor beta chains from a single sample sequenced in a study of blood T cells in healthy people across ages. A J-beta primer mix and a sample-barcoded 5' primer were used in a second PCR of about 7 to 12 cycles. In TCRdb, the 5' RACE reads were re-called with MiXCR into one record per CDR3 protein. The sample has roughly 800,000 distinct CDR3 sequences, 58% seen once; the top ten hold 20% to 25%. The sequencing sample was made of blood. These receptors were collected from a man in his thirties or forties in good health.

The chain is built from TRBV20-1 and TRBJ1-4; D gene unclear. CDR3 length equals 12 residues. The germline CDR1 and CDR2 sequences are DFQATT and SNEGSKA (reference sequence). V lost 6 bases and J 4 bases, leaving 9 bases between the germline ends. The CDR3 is CSAVGSNEKLFF. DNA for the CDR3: TGCAGTGCCGTGGGAAGTAATGAAAAACTGTTTTTT.

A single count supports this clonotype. The CDR3 protein is CASSAKGGGYNEQFF. Here the CDR3 DNA reads TGTGCCAGCAGCGCCAAGGGGGGGGGTTACAATGAGCAGTTCTTC. This chain uses TRBV9 with TRBJ2-1; the D gene is possibly TRBD2 (7 bases). V shed 3 bases and J shed 4 bases, with 14 bases lying between them. Germline lookup yields CDR1 SGDLS and CDR2 YYNGEE. This CDR3 is built from 15 residues.

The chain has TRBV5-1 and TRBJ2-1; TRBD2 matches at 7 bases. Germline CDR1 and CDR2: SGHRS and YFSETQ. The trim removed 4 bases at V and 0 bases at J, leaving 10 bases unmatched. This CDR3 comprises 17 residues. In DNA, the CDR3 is TGCGCCAGCAGCACCACGGGAGGACTCAGCTCCTACAATGAGCAGTTCTTC. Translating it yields CASSTTGGLSSYNEQFF.

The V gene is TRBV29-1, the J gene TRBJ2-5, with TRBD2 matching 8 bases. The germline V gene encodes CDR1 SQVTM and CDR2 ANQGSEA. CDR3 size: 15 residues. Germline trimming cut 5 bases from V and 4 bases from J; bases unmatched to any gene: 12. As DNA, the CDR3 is TGCAGCGTTTTTGCTAGCGGGCCCAACGGAGAGACCCAGTACTTC. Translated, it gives CSVFASGPNGETQYF.

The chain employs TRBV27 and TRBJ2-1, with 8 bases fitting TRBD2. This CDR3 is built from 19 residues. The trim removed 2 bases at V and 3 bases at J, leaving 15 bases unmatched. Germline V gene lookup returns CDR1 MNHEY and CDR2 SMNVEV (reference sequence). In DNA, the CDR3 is TGTGCCAGCAGTTTAGTCAGGGGCGGGAGGACCCCTATCTACAATGAGCAGTTCTTC. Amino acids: CASSLVRGGRTPIYNEQFF.

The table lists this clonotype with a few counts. Here the CDR3 DNA reads TGCAGCGTTGAGAATCCGGGACAGTCCTACGAGCAGTACTTC. Translated, it gives CSVENPGQSYEQYF. The genes are TRBV29-1 and TRBJ2-7; TRBD1 matches 7 bases. There are 14 residues in the CDR3. CDR1 SQVTM and CDR2 ANQGSEA come from the germline V gene. Unmatched junction bases numbered 6, after V lost 3 bases and J lost 1 base.

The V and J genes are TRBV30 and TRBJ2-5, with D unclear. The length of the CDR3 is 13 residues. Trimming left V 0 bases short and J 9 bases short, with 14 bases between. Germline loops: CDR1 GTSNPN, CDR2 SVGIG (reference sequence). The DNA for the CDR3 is TGTGCCTGGAGTGTAAACCCAGTAACCCCCCAGTACTTC. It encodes CAWSVNPVTPQYF.

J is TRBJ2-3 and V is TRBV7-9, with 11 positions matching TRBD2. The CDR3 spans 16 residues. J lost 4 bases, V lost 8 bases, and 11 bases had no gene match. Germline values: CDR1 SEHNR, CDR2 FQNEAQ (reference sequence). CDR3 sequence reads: CASSLDLAGGADTQYF. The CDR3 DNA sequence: TGTGCCAGCTCCCTAGACCTAGCGGGGGGTGCAGATACGCAGTATTTT.

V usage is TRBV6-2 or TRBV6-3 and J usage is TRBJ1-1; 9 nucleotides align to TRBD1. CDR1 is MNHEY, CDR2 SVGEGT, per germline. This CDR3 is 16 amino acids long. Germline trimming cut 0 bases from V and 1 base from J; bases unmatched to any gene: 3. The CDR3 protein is CASSYSRDRANTEAFF. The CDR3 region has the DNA TGTGCCAGCAGTTACTCTCGGGACAGGGCGAACACTGAAGCTTTCTTT.

The CDR3 protein is CASSSARDSYEAFF. The CDR3, as DNA: TGTGCCAGCAGCTCCGCGAGGGACAGTTATGAAGCTTTCTTT. This chain joins TRBV6-5 and TRBJ1-1, with 7 bases identical to TRBD1. J lost 7 bases, V lost 6 bases, and 11 bases had no gene match. This CDR3 contains 14 residues. Looked up from germline, CDR1 is MNHEY and CDR2 is SVGAGI.

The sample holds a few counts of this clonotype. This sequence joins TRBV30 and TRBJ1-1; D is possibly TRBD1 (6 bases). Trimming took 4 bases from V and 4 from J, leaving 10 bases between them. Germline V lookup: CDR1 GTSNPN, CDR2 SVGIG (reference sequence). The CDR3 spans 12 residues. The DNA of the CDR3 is TGTGCCTGGACAGGGGAGGGCACTGAAGCTTTCTTT. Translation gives CAWTGEGTEAFF.

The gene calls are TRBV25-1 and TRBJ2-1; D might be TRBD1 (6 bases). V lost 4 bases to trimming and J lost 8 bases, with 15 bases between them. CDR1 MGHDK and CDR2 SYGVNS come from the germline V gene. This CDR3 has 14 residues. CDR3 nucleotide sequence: TGTGCCAGCAGTGCCCGGTTGGGGGCGTATGAGCAGTTCTTC. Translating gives CASSARLGAYEQFF.

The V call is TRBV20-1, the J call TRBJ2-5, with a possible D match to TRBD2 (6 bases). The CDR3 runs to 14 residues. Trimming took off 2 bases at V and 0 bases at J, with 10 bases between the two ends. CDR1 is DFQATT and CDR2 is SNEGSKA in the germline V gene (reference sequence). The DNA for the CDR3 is TGCAGTGCTAGATATGCGGGACACCAAGAGACCCAGTACTTC. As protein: CSARYAGHQETQYF.

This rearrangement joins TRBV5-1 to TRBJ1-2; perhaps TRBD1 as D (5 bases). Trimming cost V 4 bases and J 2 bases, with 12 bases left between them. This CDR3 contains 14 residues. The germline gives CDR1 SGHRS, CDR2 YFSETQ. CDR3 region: CASSQDGGNYGYTF. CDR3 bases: TGCGCCAGCAGCCAGGACGGGGGGAACTATGGCTACACCTTC. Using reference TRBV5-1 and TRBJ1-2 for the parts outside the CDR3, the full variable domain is KAGVTQTPRYLIKTRGQQVTLSCSPISGHRSVSWYQQTPGQGLQFLFEYFSETQRNKGNFPGRFSGRQFSNSRSEMNVSTLELGDSALYLCASSQDGGNYGYTFGSGTRLTVV.